The 25 T cell receptor beta chains below all came from one sample that was sequenced in a study of T cell clonality in common variable immunodeficiency. TCRdb's copy holds only in-frame clones and misses some; the assay was immunoSEQ multiplex PCR. In total the sample includes about 52,000 clones, none of them seen once. Material: peripheral blood mononuclear cells. Source of these receptors: a person between 18 and 75 years old in good health.

The table lists this clone with many counts. CDR3 sequence: CASRDRIAGEETQYF. The CDR3 DNA, read in part, is TGTGCCAGCAGAGACCGAATAGCGGGAGAAGAGACC. The chain joins TRBV6-2 or TRBV6-3 to TRBJ2-5; TRBD2 matches 9 bases. Coverage ceases 3 residues before the CDR3 finishes, and the germline J gene fills in the end. This CDR3 has 15 amino acids. Per the germline V gene, CDR1 is MNHEY and CDR2 is SVGEGT. V gave up 6 bases and J gave up 3 bases; unmatched junction bases: 8.

In this sample, this clone turned up many times. With the read ending 3 residues before the CDR3 end, the germline J gene is used to fill in that end. This chain joins TRBV20-1 and TRBJ2-1; perhaps TRBD2 as D (6 bases). CDR3 length: 13 residues. Looked up from germline, CDR1 is DFQATT and CDR2 is SNEGSKA (reference sequence). The V end lost 1 base, the J end lost 9 bases, and 13 bases lay between the germline ends. The CDR3 DNA, read in part, is TGCAGTGCTAGAGGACTAGAGGCGGGTGAG. Encoded protein: CSARGLEAGE. The CDR3 reads in full as CSARGLEAGEQFF.

In its sample, this clone was seen many times. The CDR3 is cut off 3 residues early in the read; its end comes from the germline J gene. The rearrangement links TRBV7-2 to TRBJ2-5, with 11 bases matching TRBD2. Germline lookup yields CDR1 SGHTA and CDR2 FQGNSA. CDR3 size: 15 residues. V was clipped by 2 bases and J by 7 bases; unmatched bases: 6. The CDR3 loop reads CASSLLAGGPGTQYF. The CDR3 DNA, read in part, is TGTGCCAGCAGCTTACTAGCGGGGGGACCAGGGACC.

In the case of this clone: The missing CDR3 end, 3 residues past where the read stops, is filled in from the germline J gene. This sequence joins TRBV7-3 and TRBJ2-5; no firm D call. CDR1 and CDR2 from the germline V gene are SGHTA and FQGTGA. This CDR3 has 14 amino acids. This chain's CDR3 is CASSLLPTTDTQYF. CDR3 DNA (partial): TGTGCCAGCAGCCTCTTACCCACCACAGATACC.

This clone was seen at least ten times. The read is 3 residues too short to cover the CDR3 end, so that end is filled in from the germline J gene. The chain combines TRBV6-2 or TRBV6-3 with TRBJ2-4; no reliable D call. The germline V gene has CDR1 MNHEY and CDR2 SVGEGT. V shed 6 bases and J shed 7 bases, with 16 bases lying between them. This CDR3 region has 14 residues. CDR3 DNA, as far as it was read: TGTGCCAGCAGCCCCGCCCCGCTCCGGAACATT. It specifies CASSPAPLRNI. The full CDR3 protein is CASSPAPLRNIQYF.

With respect to this clone: The CDR3 end falls 3 residues outside the read, so it is completed with the germline J gene. The chain joins TRBV19 to TRBJ1-1; 9 bases line up with TRBD1. CDR1 and CDR2 (germline): LNHDA, SQIVND (reference sequence). This CDR3 contains 15 residues. The covered CDR3 bases are TGTGCCAGTAGCCTTCAAACCGGGACAGGGAGTAGG. This codes for CASSLQTGTGSR. In full, the CDR3 is CASSLQTGTGSRAFF.

As for this clone: The sequenced fragment ends 3 residues before the CDR3 boundary, so the rest is inferred from the germline J gene. The V gene is TRBV20-1, the J gene TRBJ2-7, with a possible D match to TRBD2 (6 bases). The CDR3 is made up of 15 amino acids. Trimming took off 3 bases at V and 0 bases at J, with 15 bases between the two ends. The V gene's germline CDR1 is DFQATT and CDR2 SNEGSKA (reference sequence). The CDR3 spells CSARQGLPSSYEQYF. Incomplete CDR3 DNA: TGCAGTGCTAGGCAGGGACTGCCGAGCTCCTACGAG.

Many counts were recorded for this clone. From the germline J gene comes the end of the CDR3, since the read stops 3 residues before it. The chain uses TRBV7-8 and TRBJ2-3; 12 bases agree with TRBD1. The CDR3 runs to 17 residues. The germline V gene encodes CDR1 SGHVS and CDR2 FQNEAQ. V lost 8 bases and J lost 1; bases outside the gene matches: 10. The covered CDR3 bases are TGTGCCAGCCGTGGGGACAGGGGGCAAGGCGGCACAGATACG. Translating it yields CASRGDRGQGGTDT. The CDR3 as a whole reads CASRGDRGQGGTDTQYF.

This clone was seen a handful of times. Read coverage stops 3 residues before the CDR3 terminus; the germline J gene supplies the remainder. V gene TRBV6-1 combines with J gene TRBJ2-3, with TRBD1 as a possible D gene (5 bases). From germline, CDR1 is MNHNS and CDR2 SASEGT. The CDR3 loop spans 14 amino acids. Incomplete CDR3 DNA: TGTGCCAGCAGTGAAGCCCCAGGGTTTCAGCCG. Its protein product is CASSEAPGFQP. The full CDR3 reads CASSEAPGFQPQYF.

There are many counts of this clone. The read ends 3 residues early relative to the CDR3; the germline J gene fills the gap. J is TRBJ2-6 and V is TRBV5-1, with 8 bases aligning to TRBD1. This CDR3 is built from 18 residues. Per the germline V gene, CDR1 is SGHRS and CDR2 is YFSETQ. The V gene end was trimmed by 5 bases and the J gene end by 0 bases; junction bases not matched to a gene: 10. The chain's CDR3 is CASRLLGTGSSGANVLTF. CDR3 bases read: TGCGCCAGCAGATTGCTGGGGACAGGCAGCTCTGGGGCCAACGTC.

This clone was seen repeatedly, ten times or more. The missing CDR3 end, 3 residues past where the read stops, is filled in from the germline J gene. The rearrangement links TRBV20-1 to TRBJ2-3; D is perhaps TRBD1 (6 bases). CDR1 is DFQATT, CDR2 SNEGSKA, per germline (reference sequence). With 3 bases removed from V and 3 bases from J, the gap between germline ends came to 22 bases. The CDR3 extends over 17 amino acids. The CDR3 bases that were read are TGCAGTGCTAGGAAATCCCGGGGCCAGGGGTGGACAGATACG. Its protein product is CSARKSRGQGWTDT. The full CDR3 protein reads CSARKSRGQGWTDTQYF.

This clone was recorded at least ten times. The read gets to within 3 residues of the CDR3 end, and the germline J gene fills in the rest. This chain connects TRBV5-1 to TRBJ2-1; TRBD1 agrees at 8 bases. The CDR3 extends over 15 amino acids. V shed 0 bases and J 3 bases; nucleotides not matched to a gene: 2. The germline gives CDR1 SGHRS, CDR2 YFSETQ. The CDR3 region is CASSLADRDYNEQFF. Partial CDR3 DNA: TGCGCCAGCAGCTTGGCGGACAGGGACTACAATGAG.

This clone was seen ten or more times. The junction differs from germline at one of its ends, possibly a read error. Partial CDR3 DNA: TGCGCCAGCAGCCTCGAGACAGGGACGGGCGAG. Translation gives CASSLETGTGE. The full CDR3 is CASSLETGTGEQYF. The rearrangement links TRBV4-2 to TRBJ2-7, with 7 bases aligning to TRBD1. The read terminates 3 residues ahead of where the CDR3 ends, so the germline J gene completes it. Per the germline V gene, CDR1 is LGHNA and CDR2 is YNFKEQ. The CDR3 contains 14 residues.

As regards this clone: The CDR3 extends 3 residues past the end of the read, so its final part is completed from the germline J gene. The chain recombines TRBV7-3 with TRBJ2-2, with 7 bases fitting TRBD1. The length of the CDR3 is 15 residues. Germline V gene lookup returns CDR1 SGHTA and CDR2 FQGTGA. The CDR3 DNA, read in part, is TGTGCCAGCAGCCCGAGGAGTAAGGGGGCCAACGTG. Its protein is CASSPRSKGANV. The complete CDR3 sequence is CASSPRSKGANVLFF.

This clone was recorded at least ten times. The CDR3 end lies 3 residues beyond the end of the read and is filled in from the germline J gene. The V gene is TRBV5-1, the J gene TRBJ2-2, with D maybe TRBD1 (5 bases). V was cut by 7 bases and J by 2 bases, with 15 bases left in between. The CDR3 is 15 residues long. Germline CDR1 reads SGHRS; CDR2 reads YFSETQ. CDR3 protein: CASFLGVKNTGELFF. The CDR3 bases that were read are TGCGCCAGCTTCCTAGGGGTGAAAAACACCGGGGAG.

This clone was found a few times. The DNA ends 3 residues before the CDR3 does, and the rest of the CDR3 is filled in from the germline J gene. This rearrangement joins TRBV7-9 to TRBJ2-3; D unresolved. The length of the CDR3 is 12 residues. The ends were cut back, 3 bases at V and 5 bases at J, with 6 bases in the middle. From germline, CDR1 is SEHNR and CDR2 FQNEAQ (reference sequence). The CDR3: CASSFSGDTQYF. The sequenced part of the CDR3 DNA is TGTGCCAGCAGCTTTAGTGGAGATACG.

This clone was recorded at least ten times. The DNA ends 3 residues before the CDR3 does, and the rest of the CDR3 is filled in from the germline J gene. The chain joins TRBV20-1 to TRBJ1-5; 8 bases line up with TRBD1. This CDR3 contains 17 residues. Germline V gene lookup returns CDR1 DFQATT and CDR2 SNEGSKA (reference sequence). Unmatched junction bases numbered 8, after V lost 1 base and J lost 0 bases. Partial CDR3 DNA: TGCAGTGCTAGAGCTGGGGCAGGGGGCGTTAGCAATCAGCCC. Translated: CSARAGAGGVSNQP. The complete CDR3 protein is CSARAGAGGVSNQPQHF.

This clone was counted many times. The CDR3 goes on 3 residues after the read ends, and that part is filled in from the germline J gene. The rearrangement links TRBV3-1 (or the pseudogene TRBV3-2) to TRBJ1-5; weak D call: TRBD1 (6 bases). CDR1 is LGHDT, CDR2 YNNKEL, per germline (reference sequence). The CDR3 has 13 amino acids. Between the trimmed V and J ends, which lost 6 bases and 9 bases, there was a span of 15 bases. Partial CDR3 DNA: TGTGCCAGCAGTCCGGGGGGCCGGCGGCCC. It specifies CASSPGGRRP. The CDR3, in full, reads CASSPGGRRPQHF.

CDR3 DNA, as far as it was read: TGTGCCAGCAGCTTTAGGGGGCGCAGAGATGAAAAA. It is translated as CASSFRGRRDEK. The CDR3 in its entirety is CASSFRGRRDEKLFF. The chain recombines TRBV11-2 with TRBJ1-4; the match to TRBD1 covers 7 bases. The read ends 3 residues shy of where the CDR3 ends; the end is completed using the germline J gene. Germline CDR1 and CDR2: SGHAT and FQNNGV. Unmatched junction bases numbered 7, after V lost 3 bases and J lost 6 bases. The CDR3 sequence is 15 residues long.

As to this clone: Read data end 3 residues before the CDR3 end; the end is taken from the germline J gene. V and J are TRBV7-2 and TRBJ2-3; D gene unclear. The CDR3 totals 14 residues. Germline V gene data show CDR1 as SGHTA and CDR2 as FQGNSA. CDR3 DNA (partial): TGTGCCAGCAGCTTAGGAGGCCTTCAAGAGACG. Protein sequence: CASSLGGLQET. The CDR3 as a whole reads CASSLGGLQETQYF.

This clone came up many times. The DNA ends 3 residues before the CDR3 does, and the rest of the CDR3 is filled in from the germline J gene. The V gene is TRBV30, the J gene TRBJ2-5; 11 nucleotides line up with TRBD2. From germline, CDR1 is GTSNPN and CDR2 SVGIG (reference sequence). The junction had 13 bases not matched to a gene; V was cut back by 5 bases and J by 5 bases. The CDR3 length is 16 residues. CDR3 amino acids: CAWSLPRLAGQETQYF. The part of the CDR3 DNA that was read is TGTGCCTGGTCCCTCCCCAGACTAGCGGGACAGGAGACC.

The table lists this clone with many counts. The CDR3 DNA, read in part, is TGTGCCAGCAGCTTGGTACAGGGGGACGGC. Its translation: CASSLVQGDG. The full CDR3 reads CASSLVQGDGYTF. This sequence joins TRBV5-6 and TRBJ1-2, with 8 bases lining up with TRBD1. The read is 3 residues too short to cover the CDR3 end, so that end is filled in from the germline J gene. Germline V gene sequence: CDR1 SGHDT, CDR2 YYEEEE. This CDR3 region has 13 residues. Looking up the rest from reference TRBV5-6 and TRBJ1-2 gives the full variable domain: DAGVTQSPTHLIKTRGQQVTLRCSPKSGHDTVSWYQQALGQGPQFIFQYYEEEERQRGNFPDRFSGHQFPNYSSELNVNALLLGDSALYLCASSLVQGDGYTFGSGTRLTVV.

The table lists this clone with many counts. The read comes to an end 3 residues before the CDR3 does, leaving the germline J gene to fill in the end. V and J are TRBV6-2 or TRBV6-3 and TRBJ2-1; no firm D call. CDR3 length: 12 residues. Trimming took 7 bases from V and 6 from J, leaving 10 bases between them. Per germline, CDR1 MNHEY and CDR2 SVGEGT. The CDR3 here is CASTNLVNEQFF. CDR3 bases read: TGTGCCAGCACCAACTTGGTCAATGAG.

This clone showed up many times. The read ends 3 residues before the CDR3 terminus; that terminus is restored from the germline J gene. The J gene is TRBJ2-7, the V gene TRBV20-1; a weak D match, TRBD2 (6 bases). The germline V gene encodes CDR1 DFQATT and CDR2 SNEGSKA (reference sequence). Trimming shortened V by 3 bases and J by 4 bases, and 10 bases separated the two germline ends. The CDR3 covers 12 residues. CDR3 region: CSASYGGYEQYF. CDR3 DNA (partial): TGCAGTGCTAGTTACGGAGGGTACGAG.

This clone has ten or more counts. The covered CDR3 bases are TGTGCCAGTAGTACCCTCGGGACAGCCGGGGGATATGGC. This gives the protein CASSTLGTAGGYG. The CDR3 in its entirety is CASSTLGTAGGYGYTF. The rearrangement joins TRBV19 to TRBJ1-2, with TRBD1 identical over 7 bases. The read falls 3 residues short of the CDR3 end, and the missing part is taken from the germline J gene. V lost 4 bases and J lost 5; bases outside the gene matches: 13. CDR3 length: 16 residues. Per the germline V gene, CDR1 is LNHDA and CDR2 is SQIVND (reference sequence).